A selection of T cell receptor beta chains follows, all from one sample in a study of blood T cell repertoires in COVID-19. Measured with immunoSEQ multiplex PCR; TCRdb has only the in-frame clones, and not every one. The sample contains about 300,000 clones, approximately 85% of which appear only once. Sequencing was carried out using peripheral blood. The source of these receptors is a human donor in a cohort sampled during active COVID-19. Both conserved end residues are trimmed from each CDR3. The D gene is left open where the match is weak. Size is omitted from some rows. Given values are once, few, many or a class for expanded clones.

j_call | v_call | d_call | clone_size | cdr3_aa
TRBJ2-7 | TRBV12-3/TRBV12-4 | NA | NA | ASQGFSYEQY
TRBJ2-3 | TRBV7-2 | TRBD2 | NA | ASSLDLAGGSETQY
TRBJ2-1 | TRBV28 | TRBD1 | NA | ASRRRDRSPNEQF
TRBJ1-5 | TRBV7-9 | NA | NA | ASSLGRNQPQH
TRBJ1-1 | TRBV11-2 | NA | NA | ASSSTGTEAF
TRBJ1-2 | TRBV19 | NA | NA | ATRQEFVYT
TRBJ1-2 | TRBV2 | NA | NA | ASSGTENYGYT
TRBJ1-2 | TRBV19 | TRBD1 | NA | ASSMATGPNYGYT
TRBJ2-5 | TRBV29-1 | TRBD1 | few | SVENRGYGTQY
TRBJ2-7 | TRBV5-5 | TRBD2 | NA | ASSLRWASGRAYEQY
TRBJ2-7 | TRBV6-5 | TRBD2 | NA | ASRASGRLYEQY
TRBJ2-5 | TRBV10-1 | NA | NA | ASSVGGPQETQY
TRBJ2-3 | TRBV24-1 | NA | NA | ATSDPPPLTGYLY
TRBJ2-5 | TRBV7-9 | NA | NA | ASSSSMAQY
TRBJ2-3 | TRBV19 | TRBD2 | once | ASSIGSGRPTDTQY
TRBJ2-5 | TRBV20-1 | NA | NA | SAKGDETQY
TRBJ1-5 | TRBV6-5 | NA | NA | ASSYSSGIRQPQH